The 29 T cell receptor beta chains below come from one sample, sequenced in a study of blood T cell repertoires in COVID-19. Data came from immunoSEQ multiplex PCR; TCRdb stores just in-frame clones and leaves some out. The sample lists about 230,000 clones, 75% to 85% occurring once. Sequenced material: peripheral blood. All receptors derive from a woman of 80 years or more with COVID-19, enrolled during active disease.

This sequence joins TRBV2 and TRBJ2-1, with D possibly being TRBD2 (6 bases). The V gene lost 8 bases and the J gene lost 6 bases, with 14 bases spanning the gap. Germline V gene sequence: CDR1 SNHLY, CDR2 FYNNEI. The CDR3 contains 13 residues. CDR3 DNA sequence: TGTGCCAGCTCCGACAATAGCGGCAATGAGCAGTTCTTC. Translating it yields CASSDNSGNEQFF.

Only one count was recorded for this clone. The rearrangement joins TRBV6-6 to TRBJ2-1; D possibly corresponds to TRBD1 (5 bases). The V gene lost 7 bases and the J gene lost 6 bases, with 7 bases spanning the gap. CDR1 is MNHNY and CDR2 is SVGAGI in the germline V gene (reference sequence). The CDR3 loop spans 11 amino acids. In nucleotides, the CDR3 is TGTGCCAGCACCAGGGCCAATGAGCAGTTCTTC. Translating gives CASTRANEQFF.

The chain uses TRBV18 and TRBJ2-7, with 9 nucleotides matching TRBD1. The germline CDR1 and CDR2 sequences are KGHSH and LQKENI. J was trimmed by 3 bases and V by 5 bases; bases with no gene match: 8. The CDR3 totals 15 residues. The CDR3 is CASSARQGDSYEQYF. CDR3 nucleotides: TGTGCCAGCTCAGCACGACAGGGGGACAGCTACGAGCAGTACTTC.

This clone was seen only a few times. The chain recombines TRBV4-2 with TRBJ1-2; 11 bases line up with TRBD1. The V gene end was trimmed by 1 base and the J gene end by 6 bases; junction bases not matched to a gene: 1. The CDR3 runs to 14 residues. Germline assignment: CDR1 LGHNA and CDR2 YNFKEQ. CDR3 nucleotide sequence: TGTGCCAGCAGCCAAGTGGGACAGGGGGATGGCTACACCTTC. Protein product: CASSQVGQGDGYTF.

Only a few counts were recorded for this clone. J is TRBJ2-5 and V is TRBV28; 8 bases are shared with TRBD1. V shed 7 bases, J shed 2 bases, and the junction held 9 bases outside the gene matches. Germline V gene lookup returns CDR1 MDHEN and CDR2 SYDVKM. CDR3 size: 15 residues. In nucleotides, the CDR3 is TGTGCCAGCATCGCAGGGGGCCGTGGTCAAGAGACCCAGTACTTC. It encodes CASIAGGRGQETQYF.

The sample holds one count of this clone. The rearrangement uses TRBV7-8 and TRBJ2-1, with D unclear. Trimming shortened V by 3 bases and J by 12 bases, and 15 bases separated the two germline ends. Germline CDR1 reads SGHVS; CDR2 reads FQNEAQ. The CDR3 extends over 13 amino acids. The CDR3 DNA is TGTGCCAGCAGCTTGAGCGCCCTGGTTGGGCAGTTCTTC. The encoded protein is CASSLSALVGQFF.

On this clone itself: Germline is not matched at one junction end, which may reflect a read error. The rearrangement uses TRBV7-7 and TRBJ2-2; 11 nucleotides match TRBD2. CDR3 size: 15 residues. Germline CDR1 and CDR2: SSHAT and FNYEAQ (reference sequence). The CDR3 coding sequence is TGTGCTAGCAGCTTAACTAGCGGGAGCACCGGGGAGCTGTTTTTT. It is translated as CASSLTSGSTGELFF.

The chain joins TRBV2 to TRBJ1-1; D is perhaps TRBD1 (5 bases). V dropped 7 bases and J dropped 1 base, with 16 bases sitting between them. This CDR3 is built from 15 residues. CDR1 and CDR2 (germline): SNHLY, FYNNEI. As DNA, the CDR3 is TGTGCCAGCAAGGGGCCAGGGCTGGGGAACACTGAAGCTTTCTTT. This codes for CASKGPGLGNTEAFF.

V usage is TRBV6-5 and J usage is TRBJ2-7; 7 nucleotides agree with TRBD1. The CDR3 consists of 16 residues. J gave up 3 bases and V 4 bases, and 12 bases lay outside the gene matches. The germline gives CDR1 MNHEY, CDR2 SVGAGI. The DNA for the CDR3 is TGTGCCAGCAGTTCACCCCGGACAGGCGATTACTACGAGCAGTACTTC. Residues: CASSSPRTGDYYEQYF.

The CDR3 coding sequence is TGTGCCATCAGCCCCCCCCCAGTTACCAGCTCCTACGAGCAGTACTTC. Protein product: CAISPPPVTSSYEQYF. The rearrangement links TRBV10-3 to TRBJ2-7; D is ambiguous. The CDR3 is 16 residues long. V gave up 6 bases and J gave up 0 bases, with 18 bases separating them. CDR1 ENHRY and CDR2 SYGVKD come from the germline V gene.

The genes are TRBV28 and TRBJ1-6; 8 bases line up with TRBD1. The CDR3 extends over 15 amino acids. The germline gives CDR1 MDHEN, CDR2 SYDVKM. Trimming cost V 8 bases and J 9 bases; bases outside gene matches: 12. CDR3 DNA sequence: TGTGCCAGCCGCCCGGGACAGGCTTTGGGTTCACCCCTCCACTTT. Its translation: CASRPGQALGSPLHF.

CDR3: CASSPRDRRPSGANVLTF. CDR3 nucleotide sequence: TGTGCCAGCTCACCGAGGGACAGGAGACCTTCTGGGGCCAACGTCCTGACTTTC. The V and J genes are TRBV18 and TRBJ2-6; 8 positions match TRBD1. The CDR3 is 18 residues long. V lost 3 bases, J lost 1 base, and 8 bases stayed unmatched. In germline, CDR1 is KGHSH, CDR2 LQKENI.

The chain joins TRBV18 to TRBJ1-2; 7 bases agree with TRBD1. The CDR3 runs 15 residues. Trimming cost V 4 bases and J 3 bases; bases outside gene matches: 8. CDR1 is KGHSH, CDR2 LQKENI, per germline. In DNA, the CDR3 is TGTGCCAGCTCACTCTATACCGGGACAGACTATGGCTACACCTTC. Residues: CASSLYTGTDYGYTF.

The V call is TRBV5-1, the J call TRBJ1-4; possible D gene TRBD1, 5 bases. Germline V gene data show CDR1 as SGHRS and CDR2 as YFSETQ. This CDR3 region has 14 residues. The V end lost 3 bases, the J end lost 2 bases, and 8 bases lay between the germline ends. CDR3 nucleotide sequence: TGCGCCAGCAGCTGGCAGGGTACTAATGAAAAACTGTTTTTT. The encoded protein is CASSWQGTNEKLFF.

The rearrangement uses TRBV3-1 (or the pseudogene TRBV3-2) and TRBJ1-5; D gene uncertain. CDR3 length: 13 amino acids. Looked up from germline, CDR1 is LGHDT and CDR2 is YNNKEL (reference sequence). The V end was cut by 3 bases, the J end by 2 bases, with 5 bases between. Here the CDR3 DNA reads TGTGCCAGCAGCCATAGCGGCAATCAGCCCCAGCATTTT. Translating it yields CASSHSGNQPQHF.

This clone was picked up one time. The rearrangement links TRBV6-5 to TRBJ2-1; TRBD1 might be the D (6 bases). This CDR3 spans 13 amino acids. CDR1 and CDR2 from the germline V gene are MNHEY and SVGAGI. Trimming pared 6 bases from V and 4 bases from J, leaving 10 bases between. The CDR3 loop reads CASRGTTYNEQFF. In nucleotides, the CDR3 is TGTGCCAGCAGGGGGACAACTTACAATGAGCAGTTCTTC.

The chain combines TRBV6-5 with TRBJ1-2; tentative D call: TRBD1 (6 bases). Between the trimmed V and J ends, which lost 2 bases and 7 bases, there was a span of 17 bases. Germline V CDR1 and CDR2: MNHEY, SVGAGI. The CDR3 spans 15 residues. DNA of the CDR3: TGTGCCAGCAGTTACGACGTCACAGGGAAAAGTGGCTACACCTTC. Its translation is CASSYDVTGKSGYTF.

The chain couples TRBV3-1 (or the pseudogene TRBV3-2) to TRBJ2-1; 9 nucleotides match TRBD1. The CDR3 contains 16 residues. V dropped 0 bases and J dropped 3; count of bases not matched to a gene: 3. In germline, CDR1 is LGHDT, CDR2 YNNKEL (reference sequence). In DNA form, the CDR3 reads TGTGCCAGCAGCCAAGATGGGGACAGGGACTACAATGAGCAGTTCTTC. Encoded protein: CASSQDGDRDYNEQFF.

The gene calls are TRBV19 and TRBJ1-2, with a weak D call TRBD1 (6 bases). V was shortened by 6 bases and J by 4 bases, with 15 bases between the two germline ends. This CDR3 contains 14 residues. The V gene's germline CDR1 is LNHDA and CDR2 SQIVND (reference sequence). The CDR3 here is CASSSRGGGYGYTF. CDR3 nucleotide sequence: TGTGCCAGTAGCTCCAGGGGCGGGGGCTATGGCTACACCTTC.

The CDR3 here is CASRTPGYTGELFF. DNA for the CDR3: TGTGCCAGCAGGACGCCGGGATACACCGGGGAGCTGTTTTTT. This rearrangement joins TRBV28 to TRBJ2-2; tentatively, D is TRBD2 (5 bases). Trimming removed 6 bases from V and 3 bases from J, with 11 bases in between. CDR1 is MDHEN and CDR2 is SYDVKM in the germline V gene. The CDR3 has 14 amino acids.

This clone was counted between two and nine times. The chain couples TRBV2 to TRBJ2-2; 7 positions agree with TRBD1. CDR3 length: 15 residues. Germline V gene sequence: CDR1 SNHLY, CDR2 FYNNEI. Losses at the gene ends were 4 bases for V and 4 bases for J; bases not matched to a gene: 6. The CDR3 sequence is CASSARGLGTGELFF. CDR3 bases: TGTGCCAGCAGTGCTAGGGGGCTAGGCACCGGGGAGCTGTTTTTT.

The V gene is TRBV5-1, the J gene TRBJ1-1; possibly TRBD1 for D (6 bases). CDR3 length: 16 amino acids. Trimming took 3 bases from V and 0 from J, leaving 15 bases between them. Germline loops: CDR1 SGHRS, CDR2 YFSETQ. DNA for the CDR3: TGCGCCAGCAGCTGGGAGACAGGAAACATGAACACTGAAGCTTTCTTT. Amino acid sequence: CASSWETGNMNTEAFF.

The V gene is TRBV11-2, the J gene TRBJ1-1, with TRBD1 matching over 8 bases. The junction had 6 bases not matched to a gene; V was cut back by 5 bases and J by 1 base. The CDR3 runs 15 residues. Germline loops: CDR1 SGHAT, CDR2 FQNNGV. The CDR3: CASSDRTGKNTEAFF. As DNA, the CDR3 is TGTGCCAGCAGCGATCGGACAGGGAAGAACACTGAAGCTTTCTTT.

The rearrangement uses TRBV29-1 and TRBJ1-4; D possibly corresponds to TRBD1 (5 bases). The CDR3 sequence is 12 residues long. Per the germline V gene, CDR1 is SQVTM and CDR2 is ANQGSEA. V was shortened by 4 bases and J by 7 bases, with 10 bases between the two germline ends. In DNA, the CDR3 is TGCAGCGTTGGGGGGGTTGGTGAAAAACTGTTTTTT. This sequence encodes CSVGGVGEKLFF.

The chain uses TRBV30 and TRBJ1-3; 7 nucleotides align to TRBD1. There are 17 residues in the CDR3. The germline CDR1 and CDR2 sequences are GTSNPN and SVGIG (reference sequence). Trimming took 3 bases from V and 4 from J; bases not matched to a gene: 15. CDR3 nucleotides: TGTGCCTGGAGCGCACCTGTCAACAGGGGCCTCGGAAACACCATATATTTT. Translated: CAWSAPVNRGLGNTIYF.

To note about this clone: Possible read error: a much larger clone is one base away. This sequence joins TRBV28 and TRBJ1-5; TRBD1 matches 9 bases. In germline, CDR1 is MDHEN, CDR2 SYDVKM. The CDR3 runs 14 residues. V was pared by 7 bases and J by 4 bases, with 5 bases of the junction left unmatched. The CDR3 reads CASITGTGNQPQHF. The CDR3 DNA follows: TGTGCCAGCATTACCGGGACAGGGAATCAGCCCCAGCATTTT.

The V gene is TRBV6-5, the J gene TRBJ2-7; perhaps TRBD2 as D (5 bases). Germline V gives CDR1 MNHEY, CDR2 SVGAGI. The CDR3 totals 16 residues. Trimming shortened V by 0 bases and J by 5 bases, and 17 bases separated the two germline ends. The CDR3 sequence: CASSYSRALNSDEQYF. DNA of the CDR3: TGTGCCAGCAGTTACTCGAGGGCCCTTAACTCGGACGAGCAGTACTTC.

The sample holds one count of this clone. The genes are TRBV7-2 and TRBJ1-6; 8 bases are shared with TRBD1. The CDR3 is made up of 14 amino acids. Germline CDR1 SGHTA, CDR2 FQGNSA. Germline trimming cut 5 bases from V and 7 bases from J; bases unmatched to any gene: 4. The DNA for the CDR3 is TGTGCCAGCAGCCTACAGGGGGGCAATTCACCCCTCCACTTT. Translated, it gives CASSLQGGNSPLHF.

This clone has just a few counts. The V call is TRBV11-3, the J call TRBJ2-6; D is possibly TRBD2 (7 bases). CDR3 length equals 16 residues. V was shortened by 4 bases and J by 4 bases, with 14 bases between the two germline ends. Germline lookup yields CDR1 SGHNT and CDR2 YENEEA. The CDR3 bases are TGTGCCAGCAGCTCGGACAGAGCGGGAGGGGCCAACGTCCTGACTTTC. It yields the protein CASSSDRAGGANVLTF.